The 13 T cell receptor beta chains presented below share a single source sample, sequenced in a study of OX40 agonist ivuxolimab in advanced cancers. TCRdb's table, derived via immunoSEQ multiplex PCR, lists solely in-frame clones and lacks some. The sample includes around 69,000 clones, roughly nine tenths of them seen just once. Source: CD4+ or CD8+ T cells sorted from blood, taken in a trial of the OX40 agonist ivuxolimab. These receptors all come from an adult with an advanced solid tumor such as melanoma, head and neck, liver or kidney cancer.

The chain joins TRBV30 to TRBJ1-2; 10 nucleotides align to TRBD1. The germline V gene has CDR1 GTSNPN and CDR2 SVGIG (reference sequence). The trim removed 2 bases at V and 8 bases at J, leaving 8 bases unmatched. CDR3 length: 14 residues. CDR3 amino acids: CAWSPPTGGGGYTF. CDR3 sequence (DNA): TGTGCCTGGAGTCCCCCGACAGGGGGCGGGGGCTACACCTTC.

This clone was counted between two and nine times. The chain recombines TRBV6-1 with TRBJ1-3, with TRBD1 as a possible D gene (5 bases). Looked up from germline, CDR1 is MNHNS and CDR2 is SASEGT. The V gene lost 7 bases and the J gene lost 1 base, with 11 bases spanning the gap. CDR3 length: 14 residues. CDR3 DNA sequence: TGTGCCAGCAAACAGACAGCATCTGGAAACACCATATATTTT. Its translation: CASKQTASGNTIYF.

CDR3 DNA: TGTGCCGTCACATCTGATCCCAATCAGCCCCAGCATTTT. It translates to CAVTSDPNQPQHF. The V call is TRBV10-3, the J call TRBJ1-5; D is unclear. Germline V CDR1 and CDR2: ENHRY, SYGVKD. The CDR3 extends over 13 amino acids. V shed 11 bases and J shed 3 bases, with 14 bases lying between them.

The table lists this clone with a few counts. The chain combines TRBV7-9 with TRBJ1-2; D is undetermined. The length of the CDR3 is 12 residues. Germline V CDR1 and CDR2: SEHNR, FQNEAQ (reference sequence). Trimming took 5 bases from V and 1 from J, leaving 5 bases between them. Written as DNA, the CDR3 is TGTGCCAGCAGCAGGGATAACTATGGCTACACCTTC. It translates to CASSRDNYGYTF.

The CDR3 sequence is CASSPLIYSGNTIYF. The DNA for the CDR3 is TGTGCCAGCAGCCCACTCATCTACTCTGGAAACACCATATATTTT. J is TRBJ1-3 and V is TRBV7-2; no clear D gene. Germline-derived CDR1 and CDR2 are SGHTA and FQGNSA. The CDR3 consists of 15 residues. With 5 bases removed from V and 0 bases from J, the gap between germline ends came to 11 bases.

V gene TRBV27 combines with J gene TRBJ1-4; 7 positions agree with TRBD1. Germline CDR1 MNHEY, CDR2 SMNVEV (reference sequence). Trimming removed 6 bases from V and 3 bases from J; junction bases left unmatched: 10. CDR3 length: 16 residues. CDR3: CASRRQGSGSNEKLFF. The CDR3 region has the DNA TGTGCCAGCAGAAGACAGGGAAGCGGGTCTAATGAAAAACTGTTTTTT.

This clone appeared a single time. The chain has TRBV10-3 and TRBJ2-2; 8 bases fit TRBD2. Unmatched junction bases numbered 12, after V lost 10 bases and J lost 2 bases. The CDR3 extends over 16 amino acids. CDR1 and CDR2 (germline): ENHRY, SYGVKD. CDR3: CATKGTIAGNTGELFF. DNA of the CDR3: TGTGCCACTAAAGGGACTATAGCGGGAAACACCGGGGAGCTGTTTTTT.

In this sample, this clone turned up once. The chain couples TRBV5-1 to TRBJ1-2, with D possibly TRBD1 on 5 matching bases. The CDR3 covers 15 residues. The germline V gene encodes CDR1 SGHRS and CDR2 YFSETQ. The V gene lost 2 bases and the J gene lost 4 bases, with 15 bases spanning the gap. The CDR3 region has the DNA TGCGCCAGCAGCTTAGGGCAGGGATCCTTCTATGGCTACACCTTC. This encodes CASSLGQGSFYGYTF.

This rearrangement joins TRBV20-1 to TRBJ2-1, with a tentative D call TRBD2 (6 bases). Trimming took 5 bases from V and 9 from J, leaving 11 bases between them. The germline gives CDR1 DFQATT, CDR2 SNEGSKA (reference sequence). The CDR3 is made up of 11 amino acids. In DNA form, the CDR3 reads TGCAGTGCTGGCCGGGGAGGTGAGCAGTTCTTC. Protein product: CSAGRGGEQFF.

CDR3 region: CATGTSGYNEQFF. The CDR3 nucleotides read TGTGCCACCGGGACTAGCGGGTACAATGAGCAGTTCTTC. V gene TRBV2 combines with J gene TRBJ2-1; the match to TRBD2 covers 12 bases. Trimming cost V 10 bases and J 4 bases; bases outside gene matches: 2. Per the germline V gene, CDR1 is SNHLY and CDR2 is FYNNEI. The CDR3 is 13 amino acids.

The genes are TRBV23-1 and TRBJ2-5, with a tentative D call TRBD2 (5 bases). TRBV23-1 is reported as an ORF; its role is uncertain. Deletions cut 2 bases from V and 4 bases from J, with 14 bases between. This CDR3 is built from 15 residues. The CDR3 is CASSQTPGVGETQYF. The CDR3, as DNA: TGCGCCAGCAGTCAAACCCCCGGGGTGGGAGAGACCCAGTACTTC.

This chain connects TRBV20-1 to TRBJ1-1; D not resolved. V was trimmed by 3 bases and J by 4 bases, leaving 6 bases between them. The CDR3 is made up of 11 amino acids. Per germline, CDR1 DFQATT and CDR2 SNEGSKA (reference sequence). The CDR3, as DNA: TGCAGTGCTAGGTTGGGCACTGAAGCTTTCTTT. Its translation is CSARLGTEAFF.

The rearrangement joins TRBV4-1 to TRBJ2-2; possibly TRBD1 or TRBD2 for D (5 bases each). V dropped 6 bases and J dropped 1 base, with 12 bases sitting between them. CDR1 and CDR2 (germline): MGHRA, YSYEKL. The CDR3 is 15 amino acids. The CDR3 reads CASRLGPQNTGELFF. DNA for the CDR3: TGCGCCAGCAGACTGGGACCCCAGAACACCGGGGAGCTGTTTTTT.